One and the same sample provided the 10 T cell receptor beta chains below, sequenced in a study of blood T cell repertoires in COVID-19. Sequencing was performed with immunoSEQ multiplex PCR; in TCRdb, only in-frame clones are kept and a portion is missing. The table shows roughly 52,000 clones, with roughly 86% occurring only once. Input material: peripheral blood. These receptors were collected from a woman older than 75 with acute or convalescent COVID-19.

CDR3 sequence: CATERVGRNGRGEQYF. CDR3 nucleotides: TGTGCCACCGAGCGGGTGGGGCGAAACGGAAGGGGCGAGCAGTACTTC. This chain joins TRBV25-1 and TRBJ2-7; D perhaps matches TRBD2 (6 bases). The germline gives CDR1 MGHDK, CDR2 SYGVNS. Deletions cut 10 bases from V and 6 bases from J, with 28 bases between. This CDR3 contains 16 residues.

The chain carries TRBV3-1 (or the pseudogene TRBV3-2) and TRBJ1-1; 7 bases fit TRBD1. This CDR3 comprises 14 residues. In germline, CDR1 is LGHDT, CDR2 YNNKEL (reference sequence). The trim removed 4 bases at V and 0 bases at J, leaving 2 bases unmatched. This CDR3 is CASSPGGMNTEAFF. The CDR3 DNA is TGTGCCAGCAGCCCAGGGGGGATGAACACTGAAGCTTTCTTT.

The rearrangement joins TRBV21-1 to TRBJ2-7; the DNA was not used to check the table's D call, TRBD1. TRBV21-1 is shown as a pseudogene. This CDR3 has 15 residues. CDR3 loop: CASSKSRALGDEQYV. CDR3 nucleotides: TGTGCCAGCAGCAAAAGCAGGGCCTTAGGGGACGAGCAGTACGTC.

The chain employs TRBV3-1 (or the pseudogene TRBV3-2) and TRBJ2-2; D not certain. Germline CDR1 LGHDT, CDR2 YNNKEL (reference sequence). The CDR3 consists of 15 residues. Trimming left V 1 base short and J 1 base short, with 7 bases between. In DNA, the CDR3 is TGTGCCAGCAGCCAAGGGTCAGGGAACACCGGGGAGCTGTTTTTT. It is translated as CASSQGSGNTGELFF.

This rearrangement joins TRBV2 to TRBJ1-5, with TRBD1 matching over 7 bases. Germline-derived CDR1 and CDR2 are SNHLY and FYNNEI. V lost 5 bases to trimming and J lost 3 bases; unmatched junction nucleotides: 4. The CDR3 is made up of 14 amino acids. This CDR3 is CASSITGANQPQHF. The CDR3 DNA is TGTGCCAGCAGTATTACAGGGGCCAATCAGCCCCAGCATTTT.

This sequence joins TRBV18 and TRBJ1-4; no definite D call. CDR1 and CDR2 (germline): KGHSH, LQKENI. The V gene lost 2 bases and the J gene lost 0 bases, with 4 bases spanning the gap. The CDR3 covers 14 residues. CDR3 protein: CASSPRATNEKLFF. CDR3 DNA: TGTGCCAGCTCACCAAGAGCAACTAATGAAAAACTGTTTTTT.

The chain has TRBV2 and TRBJ2-1; 12 bases agree with TRBD2. V dropped 8 bases and J dropped 2; count of bases not matched to a gene: 4. The CDR3 spans 15 residues. The germline V gene has CDR1 SNHLY and CDR2 FYNNEI. CDR3 residues: CASLRLAGAYNEQFF. The CDR3 nucleotides are TGTGCCAGCTTGAGACTAGCGGGAGCCTACAATGAGCAGTTCTTC.

The chain has TRBV28 and TRBJ1-6, with D tentatively TRBD1 (6 bases). CDR1 is MDHEN, CDR2 SYDVKM, per germline. The germline V and J ends were trimmed by 6 bases and 2 bases, with 14 bases remaining between them. The CDR3 extends over 16 amino acids. The CDR3 here is CASSFERDTYNSPLHF. CDR3 DNA: TGTGCCAGCAGCTTCGAGAGGGACACCTATAATTCACCCCTCCACTTT.

The chain uses TRBV27 and TRBJ1-3; D unresolved. Germline loops: CDR1 MNHEY, CDR2 SMNVEV (reference sequence). The V end lost 0 bases, the J end lost 0 bases, and 6 bases lay between the germline ends. The CDR3 totals 15 residues. The CDR3 protein is CASSLSPVSGNTIYF. The CDR3, as DNA: TGTGCCAGCAGTTTATCCCCAGTCTCTGGAAACACCATATATTTT.

The V call is TRBV7-6, the J call TRBJ2-7; weak D call: TRBD1 (5 bases). With 1 base removed from V and 2 bases from J, the gap between germline ends came to 12 bases. There are 15 residues in the CDR3. Germline V CDR1 and CDR2: SGHVS, FNYEAQ. In DNA, the CDR3 is TGTGCCAGCAGCTTAGGACAGATAAAAACCTACGAGCAGTACTTC. Amino acid sequence: CASSLGQIKTYEQYF.